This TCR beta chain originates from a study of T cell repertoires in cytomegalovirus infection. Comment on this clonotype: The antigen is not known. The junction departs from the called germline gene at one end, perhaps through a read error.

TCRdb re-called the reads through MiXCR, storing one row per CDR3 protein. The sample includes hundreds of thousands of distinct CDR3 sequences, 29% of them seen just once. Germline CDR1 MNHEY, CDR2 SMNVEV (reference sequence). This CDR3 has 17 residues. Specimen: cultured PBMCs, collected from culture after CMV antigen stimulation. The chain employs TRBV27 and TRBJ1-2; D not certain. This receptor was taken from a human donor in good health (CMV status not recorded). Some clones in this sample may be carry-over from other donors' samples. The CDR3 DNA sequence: TGTGCCAGCGGTTTCGGCTTATCAGGAGGGCTCTTAGATGGCTTCACCTTC. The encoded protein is CASGFGLSGGLLDGFTF.